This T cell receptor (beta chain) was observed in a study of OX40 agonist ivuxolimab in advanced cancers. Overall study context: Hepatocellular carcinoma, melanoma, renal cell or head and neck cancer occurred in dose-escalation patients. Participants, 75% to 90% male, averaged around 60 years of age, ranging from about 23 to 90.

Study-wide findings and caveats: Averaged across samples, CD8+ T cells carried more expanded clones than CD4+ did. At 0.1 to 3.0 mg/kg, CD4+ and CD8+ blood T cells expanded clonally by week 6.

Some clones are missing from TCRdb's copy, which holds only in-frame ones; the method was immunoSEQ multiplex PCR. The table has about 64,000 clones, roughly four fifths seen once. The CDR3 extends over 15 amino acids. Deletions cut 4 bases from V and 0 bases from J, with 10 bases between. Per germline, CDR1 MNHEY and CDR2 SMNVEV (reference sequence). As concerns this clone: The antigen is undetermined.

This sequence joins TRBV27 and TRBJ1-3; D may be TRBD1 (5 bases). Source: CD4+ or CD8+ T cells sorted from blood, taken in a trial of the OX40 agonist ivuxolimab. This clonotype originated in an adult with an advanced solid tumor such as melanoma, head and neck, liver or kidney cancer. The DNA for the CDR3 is TGTGCCAGCAGTTACTCGACAGACTCTGGAAACACCATATATTTT. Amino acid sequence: CASSYSTDSGNTIYF.